These T cell receptor beta chains were read from a single sample in a study of OX40 agonist ivuxolimab in advanced cancers. Clones were read by immunoSEQ multiplex PCR, and TCRdb kept only the in-frame ones, dropping some. The sample lists about 17,000 clones; around three quarters were seen once. The material was CD4+ or CD8+ T cells sorted from blood, obtained in a trial of the OX40 agonist ivuxolimab. These receptors came from an adult with an advanced solid tumor such as melanoma, head and neck, liver or kidney cancer. CDR3s include the opening cysteine and the closing phenylalanine or tryptophan. The order of the fields is J gene, D gene, clone size, V gene, CDR3 DNA, CDR3 protein. A D gene is named only where the DNA matches it firmly. Size values are once, few and many counts, or a class for expanded clones, and some rows have none.

TRBJ2-7 TRBD1 few TRBV30 TGTGCCTGGATCTTAATCCGGGACAGGGGCCTTAACGAGCAGTACTTC CAWILIRDRGLNEQYF
TRBJ2-2 - - TRBV30 TGTGCCTGGAGTGTCGGTGTAGGGCTCGGGGAGCTGTTTTTT CAWSVGVGLGELFF
TRBJ1-3 - - TRBV30 TGTGCCTGGAGTGTACAAGGCCAGAGCTCTGGAAACACCATATATTTT CAWSVQGQSSGNTIYF
TRBJ2-3 TRBD2 - TRBV27 TGTGCCAGCAGTTCATCCGGGACTAGACGGGCAGATACGCAGTATTTT CASSSSGTRRADTQYF
TRBJ2-7 - - TRBV7-2 TGTGCCAGCAGCTTAGCGGGCATCTCCTACGAGCAGTACTTC CASSLAGISYEQYF
TRBJ1-1 - - TRBV6-5 TGTGCCAGCGGTCACTCCCTGGGGGGCGCGAGAGCTTTCTTT CASGHSLGGARAFF
TRBJ1-3 - once TRBV5-4 TGTGCCAGCAGCCAGGACGGCGGCCCCGGAAACACCATATATTTT CASSQDGGPGNTIYF
TRBJ2-1 - - TRBV27 TGTGCCAGCAGTTTATGGGGGCGCAGTAATGAGCAGTTCTTC CASSLWGRSNEQFF
TRBJ2-1 - - TRBV11-3 TGTGCCAGCAGCTTCTCAGGAGACAATGAGCAGTTCTTC CASSFSGDNEQFF
TRBJ1-5 - - TRBV7-2 TGTGCCAGCAGCCCCGATTTCAATCAGCCCCAGCATTTT CASSPDFNQPQHF
TRBJ1-1 - once TRBV5-6 TGTGCCAGCAGCTTCCAGGCAGCTACACGAGGAGCTTTCTTT CASSFQAATRGAFF
TRBJ2-7 - - TRBV7-2 TGTGCCAGCAGCCCATCATCAACGGGTTCGAGTGAGCAGTACTTC CASSPSSTGSSEQYF
TRBJ2-5 TRBD2 - TRBV7-3 TGTGCCAGCAGCTTACTAGCGGGAAGGCAAGAGACCCAGTACTTC CASSLLAGRQETQYF
TRBJ2-5 - - TRBV18 TGTGCCAGCTCACCAAAATATCAGGGGTTGGAGACCCAGTACTTC CASSPKYQGLETQYF
TRBJ1-1 TRBD1 - TRBV2 TGTGCCAGCAGCCGGGACAGGGTGACAATTGAAGCTTTCTTT CASSRDRVTIEAFF
TRBJ2-5 TRBD2 - TRBV19 TGTGCCAGTAGTGAGGGCGGGGGTATTCGGGAGACCCAGTACTTC CASSEGGGIRETQYF
TRBJ2-5 - - TRBV7-7 TGTGCTAGCAGCCCTGGATCTCCAGAGACCCAGTACTTC CASSPGSPETQYF
TRBJ2-1 - - TRBV10-3 TGTGCCATCATCGACGATAGAGGCTCCTACAATGAGCAGTTCTTC CAIIDDRGSYNEQFF
TRBJ1-1 - - TRBV11-3 TGTGCCAGCAGCTTCACCGGGCTTACTGAAGCTTTCTTT CASSFTGLTEAFF
TRBJ1-6 - few TRBV6-1 TGTGCCAGCAGTGAACGGCTCTCTAATTCACCCCTCCACTTT CASSERLSNSPLHF
TRBJ2-5 - - TRBV7-6 TGTGCCAGCAGCTTAGTCGGGGGGCCTCAAGAGACCCAGTACTTC CASSLVGGPQETQYF
TRBJ2-1 - - TRBV28 TGTGCCAGACCGGGATACTATTATAATGAGCAGTTCTTC CARPGYYYNEQFF
TRBJ2-6 - - TRBV18 TGTGCCAGCTCACCAGGGGTCCCTGGGGCCAACGTCCTGACTTTC CASSPGVPGANVLTF
TRBJ1-2 TRBD1 - TRBV6-5 TGTGCCAGCAGTTCAGACAGGGGGGAAACCTTC CASSSDRGETF
TRBJ2-7 - once TRBV5-7 TGTGCCAGCAGCTTGACAGTTCCCTACGAGCAGTACTTC CASSLTVPYEQYF
TRBJ1-2 - - TRBV19 TGTGCCAGTAGTGTGACACAGGGTTACTATGGCTACACCTTC CASSVTQGYYGYTF
TRBJ1-1 - - TRBV7-3 TGTGCCAGCAGCCCCGGGGTCCTAACAGAAGCTTTCTTT CASSPGVLTEAFF
TRBJ1-2 - - TRBV27 TGTGCCAGCAGAGGAGGGTGGGACTATGGCTACACCTTC CASRGGWDYGYTF
TRBJ2-5 TRBD1 - TRBV27 TGTGCCAGCAGAACCGGTAGGGACAGGGGGCGAGAGACCCAGTACTTC CASRTGRDRGRETQYF
TRBJ2-5 - - TRBV6-1 TGTGCCAGCAGTTCTGGGTTAGAGACCCAGTACTTC CASSSGLETQYF
TRBJ2-7 TRBD1 - TRBV6-1 TGTGCCAGCAGTGGACAGGGCTACGAGCAGTACTTC CASSGQGYEQYF
TRBJ1-3 - few TRBV7-6 TGTGCCAGCAGCTTTCTAAGCCCGGGGATAGCTGGAAACACCATATATTTT CASSFLSPGIAGNTIYF
TRBJ1-1 - - TRBV28 TGTGCCAGCCGATTACGAGGAGAGACCTCTCCCATGAACACTGAAGCTTTCTTT CASRLRGETSPMNTEAFF
TRBJ1-2 TRBD1 - TRBV10-1 TGCGCCAGCAGAGACGAAGGGGACAGGGGGCATTTGGGCTACACCTTC CASRDEGDRGHLGYTF
TRBJ2-2 - - TRBV5-1 TGCGCCAGCAGCTTAGTAGGGGACGTGCGGACCGGGGAGCTGTTTTTT CASSLVGDVRTGELFF
TRBJ2-1 - - TRBV19 TGTGCCAGTAGTATTTTAAGGTCGTCGAATGAGCAGTTCTTC CASSILRSSNEQFF